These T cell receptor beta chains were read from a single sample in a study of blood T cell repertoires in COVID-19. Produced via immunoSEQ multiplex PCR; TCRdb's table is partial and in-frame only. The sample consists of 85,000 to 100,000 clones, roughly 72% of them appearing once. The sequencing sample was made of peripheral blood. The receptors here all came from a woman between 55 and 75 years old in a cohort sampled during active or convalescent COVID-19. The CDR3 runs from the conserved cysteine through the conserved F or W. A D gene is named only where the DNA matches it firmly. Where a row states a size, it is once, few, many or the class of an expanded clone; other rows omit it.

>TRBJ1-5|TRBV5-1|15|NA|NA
TGCGCCAGCAGCCCGCAAGTTGCGCGCAATCAGCCCCAGCATTTT
CASSPQVARNQPQHF
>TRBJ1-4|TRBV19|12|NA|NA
TGTGCCAGTAGCCGGGGGAGTGAAAAACTGTTTTTT
CASSRGSEKLFF
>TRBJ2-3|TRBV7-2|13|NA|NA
TGTGCCAGCAGCACTTCAATAACAGATACGCAGTATTTT
CASSTSITDTQYF
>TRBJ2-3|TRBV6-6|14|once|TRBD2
TGTGCCAGCAGATCTACTAGCGGCACAGATACGCAGTATTTT
CASRSTSGTDTQYF
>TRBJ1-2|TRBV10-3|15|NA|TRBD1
TGTGCCATCAGGGATGGGACAGGGCTAAATTATGGCTACACCTTC
CAIRDGTGLNYGYTF
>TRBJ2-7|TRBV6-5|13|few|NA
TGTGCCAGCAACATAGCAGGGTTATACGAGCAGTACTTC
CASNIAGLYEQYF
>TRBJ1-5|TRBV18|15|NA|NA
TGTGCCAGCTCACCACGGCTTAACCCCAATCAGCCCCAGCATTTT
CASSPRLNPNQPQHF
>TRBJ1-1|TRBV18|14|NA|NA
TGTGCCAGCTCCCGGGAGGGAGAGAGAACTGAAGCTTTCTTT
CASSREGERTEAFF
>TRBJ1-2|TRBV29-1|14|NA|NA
TGCAGCGTTGAAGATGGTCCAACGACAGGCGGCTACACCTTC
CSVEDGPTTGGYTF
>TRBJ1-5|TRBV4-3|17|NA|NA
TGCGCCAGCAGCCAAGAAGGCGGGGGGAGATGGGATCAGCCCCAGCATTTT
CASSQEGGGRWDQPQHF
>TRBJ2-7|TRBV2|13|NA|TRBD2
TGTGCCAGCAGCCCGGGACTAGCACGCGAGCAGTACTTC
CASSPGLAREQYF
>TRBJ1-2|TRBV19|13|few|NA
TGTGCCAGTAGATTTAGCAAAAACTATGGCTACACCTTC
CASRFSKNYGYTF
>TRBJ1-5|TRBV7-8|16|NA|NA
TGTGCCAGCAGCCCCCGACAGCAAGAAAAGAATCAGCCCCAGCATTTT
CASSPRQQEKNQPQHF
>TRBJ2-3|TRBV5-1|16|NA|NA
TGCGCCAGCAGTCCCCTGATGGGCGCTAGCACAGATACGCAGTATTTT
CASSPLMGASTDTQYF
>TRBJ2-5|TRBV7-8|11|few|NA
TGTGCCAGCAGCCCCATGGAGACCCAGTACTTC
CASSPMETQYF
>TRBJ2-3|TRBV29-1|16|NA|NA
TGCAGCGTTGACCCGTTAGGGGGGGGGCCATCAGATACGCAGTATTTT
CSVDPLGGGPSDTQYF
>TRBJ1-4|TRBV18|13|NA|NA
TGTGCCAGCTCACCATCGGTCTATGAAAAACTGTTTTTT
CASSPSVYEKLFF
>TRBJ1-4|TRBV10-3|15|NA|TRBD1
TGTGCCATCAGTAAACAGGGGACGGGTAATGAAAAACTGTTTTTT
CAISKQGTGNEKLFF
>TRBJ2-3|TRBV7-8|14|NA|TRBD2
TGTGCCAGCAGCTTAAAGCGGGGTGAGGGCACGCAGTATTTT
CASSLKRGEGTQYF
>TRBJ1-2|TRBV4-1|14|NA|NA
TGCGCCAGCAGCCAAGATTTAGGGGGCTATGGCTACACCTTC
CASSQDLGGYGYTF
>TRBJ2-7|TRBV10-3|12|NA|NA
TGTGCCATCAGTGAATCGACTGCCGAGCAGTACTTC
CAISESTAEQYF
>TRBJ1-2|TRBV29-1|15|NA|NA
TGCAGCGTTGAAGGCGGCGGGGCAGGGAACTATGGCTACACCTTC
CSVEGGGAGNYGYTF
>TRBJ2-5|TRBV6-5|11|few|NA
TGTGCCAGCAGTAGCGGGGAGACCCAGTACTTC
CASSSGETQYF
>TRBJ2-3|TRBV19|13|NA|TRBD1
TGTGCCAGTAGTGAGGGGGCTGGAGATACGCAGTATTTT
CASSEGAGDTQYF
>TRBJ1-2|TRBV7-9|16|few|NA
TGTGCCAGCAGCTCTCCCCGACTCGGCGGGGACTATGGCTACACCTTC
CASSSPRLGGDYGYTF
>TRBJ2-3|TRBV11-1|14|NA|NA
TGTGCCAGCAGCCTCGGGACTAGCACAGATACGCAGTATTTT
CASSLGTSTDTQYF
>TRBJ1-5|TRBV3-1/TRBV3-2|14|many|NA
TGTGCCAGCAGCCCGCGGACAGTCAGCCAGCCCCAGCATTTT
CASSPRTVSQPQHF
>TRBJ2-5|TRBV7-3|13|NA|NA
TGTGCCAGCAGCTTAATGGGGGCTGAGACCCAGTACTTC
CASSLMGAETQYF
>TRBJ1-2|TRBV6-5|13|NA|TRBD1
TGTGCCAGCAAGGGGGCCGGGGTATATGGCTACACCTTC
CASKGAGVYGYTF
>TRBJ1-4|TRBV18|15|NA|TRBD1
TGTGCCAGCTCACTAGGACAGGGGGAAGGAGAAAAACTGTTTTTT
CASSLGQGEGEKLFF
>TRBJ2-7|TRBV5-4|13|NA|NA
TGTGCCAGCAGCTCGGGACTGCGCTACGAGCAGTACTTC
CASSSGLRYEQYF
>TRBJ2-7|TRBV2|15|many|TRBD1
TGTGCCACCATGGACAGGGGGCCTTCTTTTTACGAGCAGTACTTC
CATMDRGPSFYEQYF
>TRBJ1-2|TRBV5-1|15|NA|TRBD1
TGCGCCAGCAGCTTGGGAGGGACAGCTCTCTATGGCTACACCTTC
CASSLGGTALYGYTF
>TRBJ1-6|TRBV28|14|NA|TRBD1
TGTGCCAGCAGGGTAACAGGGGTTGGTTCACCCCTCCACTTT
CASRVTGVGSPLHF
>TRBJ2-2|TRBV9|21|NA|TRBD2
TGTGCCAGCAGCCCAGATCCAGGACTAGCGGGGGATGCGGGGGACACCGGGGAGCTGTTTTTT
CASSPDPGLAGDAGDTGELFF
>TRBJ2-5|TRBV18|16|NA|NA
TGTGCCAGCTCACCATTCTCCGGTAGCGGTATCGAGACCCAGTACTTC
CASSPFSGSGIETQYF
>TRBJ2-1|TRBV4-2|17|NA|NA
TGTGCCAGCAGCCAAGACGCTAAGGCGGGGGCATACAATGAGCAGTTCTTC
CASSQDAKAGAYNEQFF
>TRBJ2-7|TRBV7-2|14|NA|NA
TGTGCCAGCAGCTTAGGCCAGGAAATCTACGAGCAGTACTTC
CASSLGQEIYEQYF
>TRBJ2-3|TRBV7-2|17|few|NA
TGTGCCAGCAGCTTAGCGGTAGGACGGAGGGGCACAGATACGCAGTATTTT
CASSLAVGRRGTDTQYF
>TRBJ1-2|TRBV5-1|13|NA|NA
TGCGCCAGCGGCCCGACAGAAAACTATGGCTACACCTTC
CASGPTENYGYTF
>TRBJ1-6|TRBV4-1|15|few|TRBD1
TGCGCCACTAGACAGGGGGCCACCTATAATTCACCCCTCCACTTT
CATRQGATYNSPLHF
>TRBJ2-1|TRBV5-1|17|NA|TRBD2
TGCGCCAGCAGCCGAAATAGACTAGCGGGGGGGATTGATGAGCAGTTCTTC
CASSRNRLAGGIDEQFF
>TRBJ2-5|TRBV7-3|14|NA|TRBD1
TGTGCCAGCAGCTTAGGACAGGGCCTGGCGACCCAGTACTTC
CASSLGQGLATQYF
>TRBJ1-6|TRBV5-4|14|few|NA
TGTGCCAGCAGCTTTGGGTTACAGAATTCACCCCTCCACTTT
CASSFGLQNSPLHF
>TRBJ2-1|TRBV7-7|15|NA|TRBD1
TGTGCCAGCAGCCTACGACAGGGATCCTACAATGAGCAGTTCTTC
CASSLRQGSYNEQFF
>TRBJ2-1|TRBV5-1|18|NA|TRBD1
TGCGCCAGCAGCTTGGTTCCGGGACAGGGGGTCGCCTACAATGAGCAGTTCTTC
CASSLVPGQGVAYNEQFF
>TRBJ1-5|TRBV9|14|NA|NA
TGTGCCAGCAGCCCCGGTGGGCGCAATCAGCCCCAGCATTTT
CASSPGGRNQPQHF
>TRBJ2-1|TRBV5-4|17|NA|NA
TGTGCCAGCAGCCGGGGGAAGACAGGGAGCTCCTACAATGAGCAGTTCTTC
CASSRGKTGSSYNEQFF
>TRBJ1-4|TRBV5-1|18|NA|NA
TGCGCCAGCAGCTTGGGCGGGGGAGCCGCAGGTGTGGGTGAAAAACTGTTTTTT
CASSLGGGAAGVGEKLFF
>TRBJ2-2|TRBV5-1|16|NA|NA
TGCGCCAGCAGCTTGGAGGGACAACCAAACACCGGGGAGCTGTTTTTT
CASSLEGQPNTGELFF
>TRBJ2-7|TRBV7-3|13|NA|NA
TGTGCCAGCAGCTTAAGTGGGGGGTACGAGCAGTACTTC
CASSLSGGYEQYF
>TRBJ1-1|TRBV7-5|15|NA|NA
TGTGCCAGAAGCCCGAGGACAGGGGGAAACACTGAAGCTTTCTTT
CARSPRTGGNTEAFF
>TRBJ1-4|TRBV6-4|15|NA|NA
TGTGCCAGCAGTGGGACAGCGATAATTAATGAAAAACTGTTTTTT
CASSGTAIINEKLFF
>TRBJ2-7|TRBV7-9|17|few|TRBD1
TGTGCCAGCAGCACCGCCGGACAGGGGAGGAGCTCCTACGAGCAGTACTTC
CASSTAGQGRSSYEQYF